The sequence of this TCR beta chain was determined in a study of blood T cell repertoires in COVID-19. Methods used by the authors: Reference gene primer amplification gave nucleated cell count estimates. The table came from immunoSEQ multiplex PCR; TCRdb's copy has only in-frame clones and leaves some out. V and J calls and clone size are copied from that table; D and trimming were computed from the DNA. The sample has some 21,000 clones, 73% seen once. Trimming removed 0 bases from V and 1 base from J, with 6 bases in between. Germline V lookup: CDR1 MNHNY, CDR2 SVGAGI (reference sequence). This CDR3 contains 15 residues.

V gene TRBV6-6 combines with J gene TRBJ2-2; D remains ambiguous. Material: peripheral blood. This TCR was sampled from a human donor in a cohort sampled during active or convalescent COVID-19. As DNA, the CDR3 is TGTGCCAGCAGTTACTCGAGGCAGAACACCGGGGAGCTGTTTTTT. This gives the protein CASSYSRQNTGELFF.